These T cell receptor beta chains were read from a single sample in a study of shared clonotypes between healthy human individuals. Sequenced by immunoSEQ multiplex PCR; TCRdb stores in-frame clones only, minus some. The table shows 90,000 to 120,000 clones, with roughly 66% occurring only once. Sequences were obtained from memory CD8+ T cells sorted from blood. Source of these receptors: a woman aged 25 to 39 in good health. Each CDR3 is given with its conserved first and last residue. Each record gives: CDR3 length, V gene, J gene, CDR3 protein.

CDR3 length: 13; V gene: TRBV6-1; J gene: TRBJ2-5; CDR3 protein: CASNSVAQETQYF
CDR3 length: 12; V gene: TRBV7-3; J gene: TRBJ2-7; CDR3 protein: CASSPTLFEQYF
CDR3 length: 18; V gene: TRBV23-1; J gene: TRBJ2-1; CDR3 protein: CASSQSGLRYSSYNEQFF
CDR3 length: 15; V gene: TRBV6-1; J gene: TRBJ2-7; CDR3 protein: CASSEVGSGVYEQYF
CDR3 length: 10; V gene: TRBV20-1; J gene: TRBJ2-7; CDR3 protein: CSASRYEQYF
CDR3 length: 15; V gene: TRBV28; J gene: TRBJ2-7; CDR3 protein: CASSSGTGGLYEQYF
CDR3 length: 13; V gene: TRBV4-1; J gene: TRBJ1-2; CDR3 protein: CASSPVGVYGYTF
CDR3 length: 13; V gene: TRBV29-1; J gene: TRBJ2-7; CDR3 protein: CSVDQGDYREQYF
CDR3 length: 13; V gene: TRBV15; J gene: TRBJ1-1; CDR3 protein: CATSWTGGTEAFF
CDR3 length: 14; V gene: TRBV11-2; J gene: TRBJ2-5; CDR3 protein: CASTPEGHQETQYF
CDR3 length: 14; V gene: TRBV29-1; J gene: TRBJ2-5; CDR3 protein: CSTPPGTAGETQYF
CDR3 length: 14; V gene: TRBV7-9; J gene: TRBJ2-7; CDR3 protein: CASSGLATSYEQYF
CDR3 length: 14; V gene: TRBV19; J gene: TRBJ1-5; CDR3 protein: CASSIYRDNQPQHF
CDR3 length: 16; V gene: TRBV4-1; J gene: TRBJ2-1; CDR3 protein: CASSQGRRASYNEQFF
CDR3 length: 16; V gene: TRBV29-1; J gene: TRBJ2-3; CDR3 protein: CSVAIPHYTGTDTQYF
CDR3 length: 13; V gene: TRBV10-3; J gene: TRBJ1-2; CDR3 protein: CAISEKRHYGYTF
CDR3 length: 15; V gene: TRBV29-1; J gene: TRBJ2-1; CDR3 protein: CSVEVGRLAGYEQFF
CDR3 length: 13; V gene: TRBV6-4; J gene: TRBJ2-1; CDR3 protein: CASSDSLVDEQFF
CDR3 length: 16; V gene: TRBV4-2; J gene: TRBJ2-1; CDR3 protein: CASSQEGASGVNEQFF
CDR3 length: 17; V gene: TRBV9; J gene: TRBJ2-1; CDR3 protein: CASSVAARTGSYNEQFF
CDR3 length: 15; V gene: TRBV10-3; J gene: TRBJ2-7; CDR3 protein: CAISEVTGSSYEQYF
CDR3 length: 15; V gene: TRBV4-1; J gene: TRBJ2-5; CDR3 protein: CASSSRTSGQETQYF
CDR3 length: 15; V gene: TRBV11-2; J gene: TRBJ2-1; CDR3 protein: CASSLATGNYNEQFF
CDR3 length: 14; V gene: TRBV5-1; J gene: TRBJ1-4; CDR3 protein: CASKPDSTNEKLFF
CDR3 length: 15; V gene: TRBV7-9; J gene: TRBJ2-3; CDR3 protein: CASSPTSGHTDTQYF
CDR3 length: 18; V gene: TRBV4-1; J gene: TRBJ1-5; CDR3 protein: CASSHLYWGNQGNQPQHF
CDR3 length: 17; V gene: TRBV5-4; J gene: TRBJ2-2; CDR3 protein: CASSFRLAGVSAGELFF
CDR3 length: 16; V gene: TRBV6-1; J gene: TRBJ1-4; CDR3 protein: CASSEAIGGGAGKLFF
CDR3 length: 13; V gene: TRBV7-7; J gene: TRBJ2-7; CDR3 protein: CASSPGHSSEQYF
CDR3 length: 15; V gene: TRBV6-4; J gene: TRBJ2-2; CDR3 protein: CASSEIAGDTGELFF
CDR3 length: 14; V gene: TRBV21-1; J gene: TRBJ1-2; CDR3 protein: CASSMGNECYGYTF
CDR3 length: 16; V gene: TRBV2; J gene: TRBJ2-7; CDR3 protein: CASKLIRGALGYEQYF
CDR3 length: 14; V gene: TRBV5-5; J gene: TRBJ2-7; CDR3 protein: CASSLMRGTYEQYF
CDR3 length: 13; V gene: TRBV6-1; J gene: TRBJ2-2; CDR3 protein: CASTPGETGELFF
CDR3 length: 13; V gene: TRBV4-2; J gene: TRBJ1-2; CDR3 protein: CASSWGGFGGYTF
CDR3 length: 15; V gene: TRBV6-1; J gene: TRBJ2-1; CDR3 protein: CASSLLSGDSNEQFF
CDR3 length: 12; V gene: TRBV15; J gene: TRBJ1-1; CDR3 protein: CATSCTGTEAFF
CDR3 length: 16; V gene: TRBV10-1; J gene: TRBJ2-1; CDR3 protein: CASSELGVPSYNEQFF